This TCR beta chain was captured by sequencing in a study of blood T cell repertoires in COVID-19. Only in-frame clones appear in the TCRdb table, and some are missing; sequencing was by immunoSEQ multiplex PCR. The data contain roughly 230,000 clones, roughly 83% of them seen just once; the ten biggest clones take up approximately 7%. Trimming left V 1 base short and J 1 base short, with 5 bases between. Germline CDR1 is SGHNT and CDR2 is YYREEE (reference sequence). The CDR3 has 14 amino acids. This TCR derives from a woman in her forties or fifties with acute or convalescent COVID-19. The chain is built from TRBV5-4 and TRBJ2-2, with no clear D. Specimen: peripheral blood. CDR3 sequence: CASSLNLNTGELFF. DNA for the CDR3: TGTGCCAGCAGCTTGAATCTGAACACCGGGGAGCTGTTTTTT.